This T cell receptor (beta chain) comes out of a study of CD8+ T cells in alopecia areata. V gave up 0 bases and J gave up 5 bases, with 17 bases separating them. CDR1 and CDR2 (germline): SGDLS, YYNGEE. The CDR3 spans 16 residues. Sequencing used cDNA as its template, made by extracting RNA and reverse transcribing it. The table came from immunoSEQ multiplex PCR; TCRdb's copy has only in-frame clones and leaves some out. The table includes 150,000 to 200,000 clones, 58% detected once. Findings of the study overall: Mice showed clearer TCR sharing than patients did, a gap that was possibly HLA-related.

Treatment indicated: oral pan-JAK inhibitor, 5-10 mg twice daily. As for this clone: Its antigen is still unknown.

The sequenced sample was CD4+ T cells sorted from blood, obtained at week 24, from a patient treated with tofacitinib. This TCR was recovered from a human donor with alopecia areata. V and J are TRBV9 and TRBJ2-5; perhaps TRBD2 as D (6 bases). Here the CDR3 reads CASSVALAPPDETQYF. The CDR3 nucleotides read TGTGCCAGCAGCGTAGCCCTAGCGCCCCCTGATGAGACCCAGTACTTC.